The 30 T cell receptor beta chains below all came from one sample that was sequenced in a study of OX40 agonist ivuxolimab in advanced cancers. Generated by immunoSEQ multiplex PCR, the TCRdb table keeps only in-frame clones and is missing some. The table includes tens of thousands of clones, approximately 90% detected once. This material consisted of CD4+ or CD8+ T cells sorted from blood, taken in a trial of the OX40 agonist ivuxolimab. The receptors derive from an adult with an advanced solid tumor such as melanoma, head and neck, liver or kidney cancer.

The V call is TRBV7-2, the J call TRBJ2-1; tentatively, D is TRBD2 (6 bases). The CDR3 extends over 16 amino acids. Germline V gene data show CDR1 as SGHTA and CDR2 as FQGNSA. Trimming shortened V by 2 bases and J by 8 bases, and 19 bases separated the two germline ends. Here the CDR3 DNA reads TGTGCCAGCAGCTTAACCCCACGGGGGTACGGAGATGAGCAGTTCTTC. Its translation: CASSLTPRGYGDEQFF.

The rearrangement uses TRBV7-9 and TRBJ1-4; D is unclear. Deletions cut 2 bases from V and 1 base from J, with 14 bases between. This CDR3 has 17 amino acids. Per germline, CDR1 SEHNR and CDR2 FQNEAQ (reference sequence). The DNA for the CDR3 is TGTGCCAGCAGCTTACCCCCCGTAACCATAACTAATGAAAAACTGTTTTTT. Protein sequence: CASSLPPVTITNEKLFF.

CDR3 sequence: CASRQGQGADGYTF. The CDR3 region has the DNA TGTGCCAGCAGGCAAGGACAGGGGGCGGATGGCTACACCTTC. This rearrangement joins TRBV28 to TRBJ1-2; TRBD1 aligns across 11 bases. The CDR3 runs 14 residues. With 6 bases clipped from V and 6 bases from J, the junction kept 6 bases outside the gene matches. Germline V gene data show CDR1 as MDHEN and CDR2 as SYDVKM.

This chain uses TRBV5-1 with TRBJ1-2; D unclear. Germline-derived CDR1 and CDR2 are SGHRS and YFSETQ. Trimming stripped 4 bases from V and 7 bases from J, with 14 bases between. This CDR3 is 13 amino acids long. CDR3 region: CASSLTEAAGYTF. The CDR3 DNA reads as TGCGCCAGCAGCCTTACCGAGGCGGCTGGCTACACCTTC.

The V call is TRBV19, the J call TRBJ1-2, with 7 positions matching TRBD1. The CDR3 runs 14 residues. Germline assignment: CDR1 LNHDA and CDR2 SQIVND (reference sequence). The V and J ends lost 5 bases and 4 bases, in that order; junction bases with no gene match: 7. In nucleotides, the CDR3 is TGTGCCAGTAGTTCGGGACAGCAATCCTATGGCTACACCTTC. Translated, it gives CASSSGQQSYGYTF.

The rearrangement uses TRBV2 and TRBJ2-1; 12 nucleotides match TRBD1. The CDR3 has 14 amino acids. The germline gives CDR1 SNHLY, CDR2 FYNNEI. Trimming at V came to 8 bases and at J to 10 bases, leaving 9 bases not matched to a gene. CDR3 loop: CASSLGQGAFEQFF. CDR3 nucleotides: TGTGCCAGCTCTCTGGGACAGGGGGCATTCGAGCAGTTCTTC. Based on the CDR3 plus reference TRBV2 and TRBJ2-1, the full variable domain is EPEVTQTPSHQVTQMGQEVILRCVPISNHLYFYWYRQILGQKVEFLVSFYNNEISEKSEIFDDQFSVERPDGSNFTLKIRSTKLEDSAMYFCASSLGQGAFEQFFGPGTRLTVL.

CDR3 sequence: CAISDGDRDMNTEAFF. Here the CDR3 DNA reads TGTGCCATCAGTGATGGGGACAGGGACATGAACACTGAAGCTTTCTTT. The rearrangement links TRBV10-3 to TRBJ1-1; 9 bases are shared with TRBD1. Trimming took 3 bases from V and 0 from J; bases not matched to a gene: 5. This CDR3 comprises 16 residues. Per the germline V gene, CDR1 is ENHRY and CDR2 is SYGVKD.

This clone was seen a handful of times. The chain couples TRBV27 to TRBJ1-1; D unclear. CDR1 and CDR2 (germline): MNHEY, SMNVEV (reference sequence). Trimming removed 3 bases at V and 3 bases at J, with 8 bases between. The CDR3 is 13 residues long. The DNA of the CDR3 is TGTGCCAGCAGTTTTTGGCCAGACACTGAAGCTTTCTTT. Its protein is CASSFWPDTEAFF.

The V call is TRBV5-1, the J call TRBJ2-1; D not certain. The length of the CDR3 is 14 residues. Germline V gene lookup returns CDR1 SGHRS and CDR2 YFSETQ. V was shortened by 4 bases and J by 3 bases, with 11 bases between the two germline ends. CDR3 nucleotide sequence: TGCGCCAGCAGCCCAACCGGCAGCTACAATGAGCAGTTCTTC. It specifies CASSPTGSYNEQFF.

A single count supports this clone. J is TRBJ1-5 and V is TRBV7-8; 8 nucleotides align to TRBD1. The CDR3 contains 17 residues. V trimming: 4 bases; J trimming: 3 bases; junction bases outside the gene matches: 11. Germline CDR1 SGHVS, CDR2 FQNEAQ. Here the CDR3 reads CASSSPPDRALNQPQHF. DNA of the CDR3: TGTGCCAGCAGCTCCCCCCCGGACAGGGCTCTCAATCAGCCCCAGCATTTT. The variable domain in full, completed from reference TRBV7-8 and TRBJ1-5, reads GAGVSQSPRYKVAKRGQDVALRCDPISGHVSLFWYQQALGQGPEFLTYFQNEAQLDKSGLPSDRFFAERPEGSVSTLKIQRTQQEDSAVYLCASSSPPDRALNQPQHFGDGTRLSIL.

CDR3 DNA sequence: TGTGCCAGCAGCTTGGAGCAGGGTTCATTCACTGAAGCTTTCTTT. Protein sequence: CASSLEQGSFTEAFF. This chain connects TRBV11-2 to TRBJ1-1, with D perhaps matching TRBD1 (5 bases). V was clipped by 3 bases and J by 4 bases, with 15 bases between them. The CDR3 contains 15 residues. Germline V CDR1 and CDR2: SGHAT, FQNNGV. The whole variable domain, remainder taken from reference TRBV11-2 and TRBJ1-1, is EAGVAQSPRYKIIEKRQSVAFWCNPISGHATLYWYQQILGQGPKLLIQFQNNGVVDDSQLPKDRFSAERLKGVDSTLKIQPAKLEDSAVYLCASSLEQGSFTEAFFGQGTRLTVV.

This chain links TRBV7-7 with TRBJ1-3, with D unresolved. The CDR3 extends over 16 amino acids. Trimming removed 0 bases at V and 0 bases at J, with 9 bases between. Germline V gene data show CDR1 as SSHAT and CDR2 as FNYEAQ (reference sequence). CDR3 amino acids: CASSLAGPSSGNTIYF. In DNA form, the CDR3 reads TGTGCCAGCAGCTTAGCGGGCCCCAGCTCTGGAAACACCATATATTTT. Full variable domain (remainder filled in from reference TRBV7-7 and TRBJ1-3): GAGVSQSPRYKVTKRGQDVTLRCDPISSHATLYWYQQALGQGPEFLTYFNYEAQPDKSGLPSDRFSAERPEGSISTLTIQRTEQRDSAMYRCASSLAGPSSGNTIYFGEGSWLTVV.

This sequence joins TRBV5-1 and TRBJ1-6, with 8 bases identical to TRBD1. Losses at the gene ends were 4 bases for V and 7 bases for J; bases not matched to a gene: 10. Germline CDR1 SGHRS, CDR2 YFSETQ. This CDR3 region has 16 residues. CDR3 nucleotide sequence: TGCGCCAGCAGCGCAGCAGGGGGCGCGGGGAATTCACCCCTCCACTTT. It codes for CASSAAGGAGNSPLHF.

The V and J genes are TRBV27 and TRBJ1-2; 7 bases are a match to TRBD1. The germline V gene has CDR1 MNHEY and CDR2 SMNVEV (reference sequence). Trimming at V came to 4 bases and at J to 4 bases, leaving 6 bases not matched to a gene. The CDR3 sequence is 14 residues long. For the CDR3, the DNA is TGTGCCAGCAGTTCAAACAGGGGCGGCTATGGCTACACCTTC. Amino acids: CASSSNRGGYGYTF.

The CDR3 spells CASSFEPSNYGYTF. The CDR3 DNA sequence: TGTGCCAGCAGCTTTGAACCGTCTAACTATGGCTACACCTTC. The chain carries TRBV7-8 and TRBJ1-2; D is uncertain. The length of the CDR3 is 14 residues. Germline CDR1 and CDR2: SGHVS and FQNEAQ. Deletions cut 3 bases from V and 0 bases from J, with 8 bases between.

V and J are TRBV29-1 and TRBJ1-3, with 9 bases aligning to TRBD1. There are 14 residues in the CDR3. J lost 3 bases, V lost 6 bases, and 6 bases had no gene match. Germline loops: CDR1 SQVTM, CDR2 ANQGSEA. CDR3 region: CSVTTGGLGNTIYF. The DNA of the CDR3 is TGCAGCGTGACGACAGGGGGTCTTGGAAACACCATATATTTT. Combining the CDR3 with reference TRBV29-1 and TRBJ1-3 gives the whole variable domain SAVISQKPSRDICQRGTSLTIQCQVDSQVTMMFWYRQQPGQSLTLIATANQGSEATYESGFVIDKFPISRPNLTFSTLTVSNMSPEDSSIYLCSVTTGGLGNTIYFGEGSWLTVV.

This clone was recorded once. The chain couples TRBV6-6 to TRBJ1-1; no clear D gene. Germline CDR1 and CDR2: MNHNY and SVGAGI (reference sequence). The V gene lost 7 bases and the J gene lost 1 base, with 13 bases spanning the gap. The CDR3 has 14 residues. The CDR3 loop reads CASILDGQNTEAFF. The CDR3 DNA reads TGTGCCAGCATTTTAGACGGTCAGAACACTGAAGCTTTCTTT.

The chain couples TRBV5-1 to TRBJ2-4; 7 nucleotides line up with TRBD1. V gave up 4 bases and J gave up 7 bases; unmatched junction bases: 11. Germline loops: CDR1 SGHRS, CDR2 YFSETQ. There are 15 residues in the CDR3. CDR3 sequence reads: CASSPGTVITNIQYF. The CDR3 DNA sequence: TGCGCCAGCAGCCCCGGGACAGTGATAACGAACATTCAGTACTTC.

The chain joins TRBV27 to TRBJ2-7; no clear D gene. Trimming cost V 5 bases and J 2 bases, with 13 bases left between them. The germline V gene encodes CDR1 MNHEY and CDR2 SMNVEV (reference sequence). This CDR3 is built from 14 residues. The CDR3 DNA reads as TGTGCCAGCAGTAAGAGGCAACCCCCCTACGAGCAGTACTTC. Translated, it gives CASSKRQPPYEQYF.

The CDR3 sequence: CASSVDQNEKLFF. The CDR3 DNA follows: TGTGCCAGCAGCGTAGATCAGAATGAAAAACTGTTTTTT. The chain uses TRBV9 and TRBJ1-4; D uncertain. The V and J ends lost 0 bases and 5 bases respectively, with 5 bases between them. The germline gives CDR1 SGDLS, CDR2 YYNGEE. The CDR3 totals 13 residues. Variable domain in full (rest from reference TRBV9 and TRBJ1-4): DSGVTQTPKHLITATGQRVTLRCSPRSGDLSVYWYQQSLDQGLQFLIQYYNGEERAKGNILERFSAQQFPDLHSELNLSSLELGDSALYFCASSVDQNEKLFFGSGTQLSVL.

This chain links TRBV11-3 with TRBJ2-7; 10 bases line up with TRBD1. Germline loops: CDR1 SGHNT, CDR2 YENEEA. The CDR3 contains 14 residues. With 4 bases clipped from V and 6 bases from J, the junction kept 6 bases outside the gene matches. The CDR3 DNA reads as TGTGCCAGCAGCTCTCCCAGACAGGGGGCCGAGCAGTACTTC. This encodes CASSSPRQGAEQYF.

This chain uses TRBV7-6 with TRBJ2-3, with D perhaps given as TRBD1 or TRBD2 (6 bases each). CDR3 length equals 15 residues. CDR1 and CDR2 (germline): SGHVS, FNYEAQ. Trimming pared 5 bases from V and 1 base from J, leaving 13 bases between. The CDR3 spells CASSGGGLGTDTQYF. In nucleotides, the CDR3 is TGTGCCAGCAGCGGAGGGGGACTCGGCACAGATACGCAGTATTTT.

J is TRBJ1-6 and V is TRBV19, with 8 bases lining up with TRBD1. The CDR3 covers 15 residues. Trimming took 6 bases from V and 7 from J; bases not matched to a gene: 8. CDR1 and CDR2 (germline): LNHDA, SQIVND (reference sequence). CDR3: CASRHQGALNSPLHF. The CDR3 DNA follows: TGTGCCAGTAGACACCAGGGGGCGCTGAATTCACCCCTCCACTTT.

This rearrangement joins TRBV15 to TRBJ1-6, with D possibly TRBD1 on 6 matching bases. The V gene lost 3 bases and the J gene lost 5 bases, with 11 bases spanning the gap. Germline V lookup: CDR1 LNHNV, CDR2 YYDKDF (reference sequence). This CDR3 comprises 15 residues. This CDR3 is CATSRKGVNNSPLHF. The CDR3 nucleotides are TGTGCCACCAGCAGGAAGGGGGTTAATAATTCACCCCTCCACTTT.

The CDR3, as DNA: TGCGCCAGCAGCCTTCGGGGGGAGAACACCGGGGAGCTGTTTTTT. Its translation: CASSLRGENTGELFF. The chain has TRBV5-1 and TRBJ2-2; 7 bases line up with TRBD2. The CDR3 loop spans 15 amino acids. The V segment lost 4 bases and the J segment 1 base; nucleotides outside the gene matches: 4. Germline-derived CDR1 and CDR2 are SGHRS and YFSETQ.

This rearrangement joins TRBV7-3 to TRBJ1-1; D possibly corresponds to TRBD1 (6 bases). CDR3 size: 15 residues. V lost 5 bases, J lost 3 bases, and 16 bases lay in between. The germline V gene has CDR1 SGHTA and CDR2 FQGTGA. The CDR3 nucleotides read TGTGCCAGCAGCCTACAGGGAATTGGGTACACTGAAGCTTTCTTT. Its protein product is CASSLQGIGYTEAFF.

The chain combines TRBV5-6 with TRBJ2-5; D perhaps matches TRBD1 (5 bases). The CDR3 runs 15 residues. Trimming removed 5 bases from V and 1 base from J, with 15 bases in between. CDR1 is SGHDT and CDR2 is YYEEEE in the germline V gene. Here the CDR3 reads CASSRRQLFQETQYF. The CDR3 DNA is TGTGCCAGCAGTCGACGACAGCTTTTCCAAGAGACCCAGTACTTC.

The chain links TRBV9 to TRBJ2-3; TRBD2 matches 8 bases. The CDR3 has 15 residues. V lost 2 bases, J lost 4 bases, and 6 bases stayed unmatched. The germline CDR1 and CDR2 sequences are SGDLS and YYNGEE. The chain's CDR3 is CASSVAGGGADTQYF. The CDR3 nucleotides are TGTGCCAGCAGCGTTGCGGGGGGAGGCGCAGATACGCAGTATTTT.

The chain joins TRBV6-1 to TRBJ1-1; D not certain. Trimming removed 5 bases at V and 11 bases at J, with 12 bases between. Germline V gene data show CDR1 as MNHNS and CDR2 as SASEGT. CDR3 length: 11 residues. CDR3 in amino acids: CASSYGQRAFF. CDR3 coding DNA: TGTGCCAGCAGTTACGGCCAGCGGGCTTTCTTT.

This rearrangement joins TRBV28 to TRBJ1-1; unclear D gene. Germline assignment: CDR1 MDHEN and CDR2 SYDVKM. V lost 7 bases and J 0 bases, leaving 9 bases between the germline ends. CDR3 size: 13 residues. The CDR3 DNA reads as TGTGCCAGCACGGGTAGAATGAACACTGAAGCTTTCTTT. Translated: CASTGRMNTEAFF.